The text below deals with one TCR beta chain. The antigen is unknown. This entry comes from a study of cytomegalovirus exposure and HLA in healthy donors. Study-level points and caveats: Usually a TCR sequence was rare, but some public TCRs were found in many donors. A later analysis, which compared TCR beta chains of equal frequency, found the HLA-associated ones more clonally expanded. TCR beta chains numbering some 160 were designated cytomegalovirus-associated.

The ends were cut back, 5 bases at V and 0 bases at J, with 19 bases in the middle. The CDR3 sequence is 17 residues long. Germline V CDR1 and CDR2: SGDLS, YYNGEE. Use of 60 Vbeta and 13 Jbeta primers characterized the PCR. The method was immunoSEQ multiplex PCR; TCRdb's version includes in-frame clones alone and lacks a portion of them. The sample includes fewer than 200,000 clones, about 9% of them seen just once. Each donor's status was that of a healthy bone marrow donor. Material for sequencing was PBMCs. The J gene is TRBJ2-3, the V gene TRBV9, with a possible D match to TRBD1 (6 bases). The TCR sequence derives from a woman in her 30s in good health and CMV-seropositive. DNA for the CDR3: TGTGCCAGCAGTAACCCACATACAGGGCCCAGCACAGATACGCAGTATTTT. Encoded protein: CASSNPHTGPSTDTQYF.